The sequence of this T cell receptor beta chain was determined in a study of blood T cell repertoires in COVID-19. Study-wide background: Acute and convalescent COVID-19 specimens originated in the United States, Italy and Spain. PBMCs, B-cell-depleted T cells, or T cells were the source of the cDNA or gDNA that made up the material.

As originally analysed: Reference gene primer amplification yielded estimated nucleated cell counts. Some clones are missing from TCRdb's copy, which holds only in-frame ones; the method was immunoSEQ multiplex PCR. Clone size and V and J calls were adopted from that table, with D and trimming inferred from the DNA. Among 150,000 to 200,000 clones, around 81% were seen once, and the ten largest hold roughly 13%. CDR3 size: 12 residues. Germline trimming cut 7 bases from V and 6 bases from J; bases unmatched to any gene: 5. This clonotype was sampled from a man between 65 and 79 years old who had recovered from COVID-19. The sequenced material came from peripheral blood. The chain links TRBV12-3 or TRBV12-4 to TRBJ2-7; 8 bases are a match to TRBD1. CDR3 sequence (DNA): TGTGCCAGCACCTTCGGACAGGGCGAGCAGTACTTC. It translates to CASTFGQGEQYF.